This TCR beta chain came from a study of T cells in Graves' hyperthyroidism and ophthalmopathy. For the study at large: Blood was drawn when the patient was first diagnosed and still untreated.

The blood sample predates any ophthalmopathy symptoms, coming from first hyperthyroidism diagnosis. It was RNA transcripts that yielded the amplified TCR beta CDR3 regions. The HTBI primer set served for first-round RT-PCR of the TCR CDR3. TCRdb fed the multiplex PCR reads into MiXCR, producing one record per CDR3 protein. This table has under 450,000 distinct CDR3 sequences, roughly 14% appearing once. This clonotype was found many times. Its specificity is not known. V was shortened by 3 bases and J by 4 bases, with 15 bases between the two germline ends. CDR1 is MNHNS, CDR2 SASEGT, per germline. This CDR3 spans 15 amino acids. Study-level findings and limits: Expanded thyroid clonotypes (above 0.001) were mostly also found in blood. The model's output predicted ophthalmopathy at a median of roughly 6 months prior to onset.

This receptor was taken from a man in his thirties or forties with Graves' hyperthyroidism that later progressed to Graves' ophthalmopathy. The sequenced sample consisted of blood. The rearrangement links TRBV6-1 to TRBJ1-2; D remains unclear. The CDR3: CASSEGTPEGYGYTF. For the CDR3, the DNA is TGTGCCAGCAGTGAGGGAACACCCGAGGGCTATGGCTACACCTTC.